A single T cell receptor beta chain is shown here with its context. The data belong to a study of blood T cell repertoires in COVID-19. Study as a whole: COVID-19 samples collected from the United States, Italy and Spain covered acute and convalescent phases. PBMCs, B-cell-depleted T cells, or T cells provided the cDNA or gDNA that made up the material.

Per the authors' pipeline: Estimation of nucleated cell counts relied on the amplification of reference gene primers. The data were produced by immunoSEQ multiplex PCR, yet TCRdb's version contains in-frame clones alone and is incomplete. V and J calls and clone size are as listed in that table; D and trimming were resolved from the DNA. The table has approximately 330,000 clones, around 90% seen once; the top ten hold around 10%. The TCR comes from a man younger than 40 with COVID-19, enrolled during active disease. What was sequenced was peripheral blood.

CDR3: CAISESGQRFMNTEAFF. DNA of the CDR3: TGTGCCATCAGTGAGTCGGGACAGCGCTTTATGAACACTGAAGCTTTCTTT. The rearrangement links TRBV10-3 to TRBJ1-1; 7 bases fit TRBD1. J was trimmed by 0 bases and V by 0 bases; bases with no gene match: 7. The length of the CDR3 is 17 residues. From germline, CDR1 is ENHRY and CDR2 SYGVKD.